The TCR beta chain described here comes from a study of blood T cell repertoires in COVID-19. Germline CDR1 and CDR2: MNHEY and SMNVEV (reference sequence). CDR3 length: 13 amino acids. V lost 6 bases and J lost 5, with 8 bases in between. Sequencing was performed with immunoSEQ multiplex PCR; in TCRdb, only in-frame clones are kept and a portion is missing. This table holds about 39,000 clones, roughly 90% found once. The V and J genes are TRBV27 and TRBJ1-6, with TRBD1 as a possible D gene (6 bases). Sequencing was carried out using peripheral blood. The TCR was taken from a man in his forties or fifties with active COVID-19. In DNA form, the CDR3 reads TGTGCCAGCAGCTACAGGGATAATTCACCCCTCCACTTT. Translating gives CASSYRDNSPLHF.